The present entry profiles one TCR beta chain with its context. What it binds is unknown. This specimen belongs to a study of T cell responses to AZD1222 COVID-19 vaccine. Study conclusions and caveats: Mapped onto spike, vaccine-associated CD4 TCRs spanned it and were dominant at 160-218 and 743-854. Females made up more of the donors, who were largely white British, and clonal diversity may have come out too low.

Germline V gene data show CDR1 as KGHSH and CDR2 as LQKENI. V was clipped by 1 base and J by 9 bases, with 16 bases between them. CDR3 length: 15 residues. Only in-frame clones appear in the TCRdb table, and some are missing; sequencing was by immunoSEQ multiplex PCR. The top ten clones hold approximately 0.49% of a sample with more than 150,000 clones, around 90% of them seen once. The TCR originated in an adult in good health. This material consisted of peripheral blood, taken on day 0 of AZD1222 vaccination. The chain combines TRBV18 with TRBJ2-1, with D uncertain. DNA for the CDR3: TGTGCCAGCTCACCACAGACTGGCTCCCGGAGTGAGCAGTTCTTC. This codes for CASSPQTGSRSEQFF.